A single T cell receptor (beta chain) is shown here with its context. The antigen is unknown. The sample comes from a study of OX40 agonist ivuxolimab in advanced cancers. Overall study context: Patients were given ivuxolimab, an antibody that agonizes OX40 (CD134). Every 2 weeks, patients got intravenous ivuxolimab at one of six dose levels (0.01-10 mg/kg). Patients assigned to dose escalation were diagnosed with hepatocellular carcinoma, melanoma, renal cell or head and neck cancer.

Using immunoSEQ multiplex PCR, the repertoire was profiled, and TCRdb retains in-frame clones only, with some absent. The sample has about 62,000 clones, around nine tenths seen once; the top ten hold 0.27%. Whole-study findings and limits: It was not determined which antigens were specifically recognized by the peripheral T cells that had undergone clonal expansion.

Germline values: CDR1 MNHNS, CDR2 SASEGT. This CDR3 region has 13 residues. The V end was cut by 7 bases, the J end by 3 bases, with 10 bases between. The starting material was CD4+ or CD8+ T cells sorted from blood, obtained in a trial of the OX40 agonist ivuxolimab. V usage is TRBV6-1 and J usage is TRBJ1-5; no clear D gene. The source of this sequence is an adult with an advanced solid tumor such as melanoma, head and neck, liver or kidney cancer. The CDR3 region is CASNRQSNQPQHF. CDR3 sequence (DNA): TGTGCCAGCAATCGACAATCCAATCAGCCCCAGCATTTT.